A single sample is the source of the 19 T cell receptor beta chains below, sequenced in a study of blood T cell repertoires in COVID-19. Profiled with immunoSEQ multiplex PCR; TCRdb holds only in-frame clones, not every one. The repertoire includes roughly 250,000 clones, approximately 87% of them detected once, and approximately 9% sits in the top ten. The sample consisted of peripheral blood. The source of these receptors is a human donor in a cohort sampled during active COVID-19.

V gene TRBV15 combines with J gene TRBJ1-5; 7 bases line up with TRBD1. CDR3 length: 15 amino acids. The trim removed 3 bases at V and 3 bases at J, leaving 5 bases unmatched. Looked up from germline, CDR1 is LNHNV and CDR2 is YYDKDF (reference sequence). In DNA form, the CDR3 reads TGTGCCACCAGCAGTCTCGACAGGGACAATCAGCCCCAGCATTTT. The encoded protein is CATSSLDRDNQPQHF.

The CDR3 DNA reads as TGTGCCAGCATCATGACAGGGGGCCCATTGACTGAAGCTTTCTTT. Translated: CASIMTGGPLTEAFF. The gene calls are TRBV5-4 and TRBJ1-1; TRBD1 agrees at 10 bases. Per germline, CDR1 SGHNT and CDR2 YYREEE (reference sequence). This CDR3 has 15 amino acids. Trimming cost V 6 bases and J 5 bases; bases outside gene matches: 10.

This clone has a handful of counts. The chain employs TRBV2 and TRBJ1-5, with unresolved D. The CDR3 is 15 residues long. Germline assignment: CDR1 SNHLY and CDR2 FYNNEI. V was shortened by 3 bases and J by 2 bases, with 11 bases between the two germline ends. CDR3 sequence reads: CASSESRGRNQPQHF. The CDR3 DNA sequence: TGTGCCAGCAGTGAGAGCCGCGGGCGCAATCAGCCCCAGCATTTT. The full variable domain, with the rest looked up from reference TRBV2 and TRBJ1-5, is EPEVTQTPSHQVTQMGQEVILRCVPISNHLYFYWYRQILGQKVEFLVSFYNNEISEKSEIFDDQFSVERPDGSNFTLKIRSTKLEDSAMYFCASSESRGRNQPQHFGDGTRLSIL.

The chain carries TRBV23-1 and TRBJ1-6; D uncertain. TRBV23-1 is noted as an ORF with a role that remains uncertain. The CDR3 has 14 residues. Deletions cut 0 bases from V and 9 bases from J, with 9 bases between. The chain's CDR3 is CASSQSPGRSPLHF. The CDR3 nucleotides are TGCGCCAGCAGTCAATCCCCAGGCCGTTCACCCCTCCACTTT.

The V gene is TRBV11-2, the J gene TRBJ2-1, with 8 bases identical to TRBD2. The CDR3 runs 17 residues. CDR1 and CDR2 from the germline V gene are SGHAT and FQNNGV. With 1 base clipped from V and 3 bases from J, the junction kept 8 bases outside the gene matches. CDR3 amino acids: CASSLVAGGLGYNEQFF. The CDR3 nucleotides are TGTGCCAGCAGCTTAGTTGCGGGAGGATTGGGCTACAATGAGCAGTTCTTC.

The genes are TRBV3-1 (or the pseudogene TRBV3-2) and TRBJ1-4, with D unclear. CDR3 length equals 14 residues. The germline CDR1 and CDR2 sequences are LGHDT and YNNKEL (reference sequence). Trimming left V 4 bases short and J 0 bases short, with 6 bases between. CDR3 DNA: TGTGCCAGCAGCCGCCGGGCAACTAATGAAAAACTGTTTTTT. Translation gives CASSRRATNEKLFF.

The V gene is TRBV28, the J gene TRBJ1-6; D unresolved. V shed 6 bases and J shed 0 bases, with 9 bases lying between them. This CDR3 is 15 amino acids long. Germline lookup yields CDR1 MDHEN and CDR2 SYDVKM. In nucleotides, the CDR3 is TGTGCCAGCAGACCCCCGAGCTCCTATAATTCACCCCTCCACTTT. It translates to CASRPPSSYNSPLHF.

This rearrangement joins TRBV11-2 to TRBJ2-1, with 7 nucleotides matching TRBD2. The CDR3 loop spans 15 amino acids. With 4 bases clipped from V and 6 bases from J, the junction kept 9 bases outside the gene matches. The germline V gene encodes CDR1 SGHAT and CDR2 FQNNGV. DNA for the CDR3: TGTGCCAGCAGCTCCATGGGAGGGCCGGTCAATGAGCAGTTCTTC. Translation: CASSSMGGPVNEQFF.

The CDR3 DNA reads as TGTGCCAGCAGCCAGTTCGGACAGGGAACGAACACTGAAGCTTTCTTT. The encoded protein is CASSQFGQGTNTEAFF. The rearrangement links TRBV4-2 to TRBJ1-1; 8 bases agree with TRBD1. Germline CDR1 and CDR2: LGHNA and YNFKEQ. The J segment lost 1 base and the V segment lost 3 bases, leaving 7 bases of the junction unmatched. This CDR3 spans 16 amino acids.

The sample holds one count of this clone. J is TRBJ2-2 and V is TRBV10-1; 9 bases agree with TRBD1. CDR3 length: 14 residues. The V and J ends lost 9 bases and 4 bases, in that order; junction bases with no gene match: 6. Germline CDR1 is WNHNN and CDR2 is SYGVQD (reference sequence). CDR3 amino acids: CASNRDRVTGELFF. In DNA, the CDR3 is TGCGCCAGTAACCGGGACAGGGTCACCGGGGAGCTGTTTTTT.

The CDR3 DNA reads TGTGCCAGGGAGGACAGGGATAAGAATGGCTACACCTTC. As protein: CAREDRDKNGYTF. The rearrangement uses TRBV2 and TRBJ1-2, with TRBD1 matching 8 bases. V lost 9 bases, J lost 6 bases, and 9 bases stayed unmatched. CDR3 size: 13 residues. CDR1 and CDR2 from the germline V gene are SNHLY and FYNNEI.

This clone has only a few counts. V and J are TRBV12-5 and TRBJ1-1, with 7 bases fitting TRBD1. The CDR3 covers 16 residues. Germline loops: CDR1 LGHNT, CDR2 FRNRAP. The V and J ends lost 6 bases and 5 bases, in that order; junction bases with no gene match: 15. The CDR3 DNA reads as TGTGCTAGTGGAACCAAAACAGGGGTTTCGAGTACTGAAGCTTTCTTT. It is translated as CASGTKTGVSSTEAFF.

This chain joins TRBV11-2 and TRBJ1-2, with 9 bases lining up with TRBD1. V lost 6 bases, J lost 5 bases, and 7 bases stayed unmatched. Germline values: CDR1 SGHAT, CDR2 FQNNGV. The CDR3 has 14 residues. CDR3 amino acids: CASSRQGERYGYTF. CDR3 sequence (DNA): TGTGCCAGCAGTCGACAGGGGGAGAGGTATGGCTACACCTTC.

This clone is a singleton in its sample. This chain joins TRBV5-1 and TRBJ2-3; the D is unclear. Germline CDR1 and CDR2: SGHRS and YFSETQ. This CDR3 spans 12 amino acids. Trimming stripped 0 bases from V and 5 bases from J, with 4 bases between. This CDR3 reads CASSLGGDTQYF. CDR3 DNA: TGCGCCAGCAGCTTGGGAGGAGATACGCAGTATTTT. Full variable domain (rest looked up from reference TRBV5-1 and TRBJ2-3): KAGVTQTPRYLIKTRGQQVTLSCSPISGHRSVSWYQQTPGQGLQFLFEYFSETQRNKGNFPGRFSGRQFSNSRSEMNVSTLELGDSALYLCASSLGGDTQYFGPGTRLTVL.

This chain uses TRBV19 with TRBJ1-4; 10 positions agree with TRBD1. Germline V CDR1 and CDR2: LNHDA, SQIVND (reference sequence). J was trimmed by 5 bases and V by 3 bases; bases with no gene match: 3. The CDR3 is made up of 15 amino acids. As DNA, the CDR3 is TGTGCCAGTAGTATCGACAGGGGGCGAAATGAAAAACTGTTTTTT. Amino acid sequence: CASSIDRGRNEKLFF.

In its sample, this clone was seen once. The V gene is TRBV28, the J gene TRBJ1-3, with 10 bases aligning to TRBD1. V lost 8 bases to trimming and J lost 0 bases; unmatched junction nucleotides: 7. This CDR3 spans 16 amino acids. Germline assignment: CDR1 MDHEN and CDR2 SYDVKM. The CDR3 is CASSTTGGGSGNTIYF. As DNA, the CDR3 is TGTGCCAGCTCAACGACAGGGGGCGGCTCTGGAAACACCATATATTTT.

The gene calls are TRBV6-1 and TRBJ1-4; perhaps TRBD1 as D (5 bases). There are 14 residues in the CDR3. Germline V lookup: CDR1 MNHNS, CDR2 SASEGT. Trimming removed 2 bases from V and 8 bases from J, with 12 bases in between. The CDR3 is CASSERGAGEKLFF. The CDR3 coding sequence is TGTGCCAGCAGTGAACGCGGGGCGGGAGAAAAACTGTTTTTT.

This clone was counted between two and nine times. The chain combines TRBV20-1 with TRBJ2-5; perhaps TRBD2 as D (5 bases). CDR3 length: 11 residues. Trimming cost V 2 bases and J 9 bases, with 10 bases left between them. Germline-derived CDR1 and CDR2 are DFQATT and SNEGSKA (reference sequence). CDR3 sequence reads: CSARTTSSQYF. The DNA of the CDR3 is TGCAGTGCTAGAACTACTAGTTCCCAGTACTTC.

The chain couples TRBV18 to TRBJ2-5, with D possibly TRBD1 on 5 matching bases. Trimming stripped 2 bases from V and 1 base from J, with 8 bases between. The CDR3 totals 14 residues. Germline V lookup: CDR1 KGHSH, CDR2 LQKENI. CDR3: CASSPVGAQETQYF. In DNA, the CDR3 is TGTGCCAGCTCACCAGTAGGGGCCCAAGAGACCCAGTACTTC.